Shown below are 12 T cell receptor beta chains from a single sample sequenced in a study of molecular identifiers for immune sequencing clone quantification. TCRdb re-analysed the PCR reads in MiXCR, keeping a single row per CDR3 protein. The table lists approximately 500,000 distinct CDR3 sequences, 25% of them singletons. The sequenced material came from naive CD8+ T cells from blood, with Jurkat cell RNA spiked in. Subset given: FACS-sorted CD8+CD4-CCR7+CD45RA+ naive T cells. These receptors came from a human donor in good health. Some libraries in this study had Jurkat cell RNA spiked in.

This clonotype was seen a few times. The chain joins TRBV11-2 to TRBJ2-7, with D perhaps assigned TRBD1 or TRBD2 (5 bases each). The germline V gene encodes CDR1 SGHAT and CDR2 FQNNGV. The length of the CDR3 is 15 residues. V was pared by 3 bases and J by 2 bases, with 14 bases between. Written as DNA, the CDR3 is TGTGCCAGCAGCTTGGGGACCGAATATACCTACGAGCAGTACTTC. This translates into CASSLGTEYTYEQYF.

The V gene is TRBV19, the J gene TRBJ2-7; 7 nucleotides match TRBD1. This CDR3 region has 16 residues. The germline CDR1 and CDR2 sequences are LNHDA and SQIVND (reference sequence). V dropped 4 bases and J dropped 3; count of bases not matched to a gene: 12. CDR3 sequence: CASSTDRDRRYYEQYF. CDR3 DNA: TGTGCCAGTAGTACCGACCGGGACAGAAGATACTACGAGCAGTACTTC.

This chain connects TRBV5-1 to TRBJ2-7; 8 bases are a match to TRBD2. The J segment lost 6 bases and the V segment lost 4 bases, leaving 9 bases of the junction unmatched. Germline CDR1 SGHRS, CDR2 YFSETQ. The CDR3 totals 14 residues. The chain's CDR3 is CASSPLGGGLEQYF. The CDR3 bases are TGCGCCAGCAGCCCCCTCGGCGGGGGGCTCGAGCAGTACTTC. Complete variable domain (other parts from reference TRBV5-1 and TRBJ2-7): KAGVTQTPRYLIKTRGQQVTLSCSPISGHRSVSWYQQTPGQGLQFLFEYFSETQRNKGNFPGRFSGRQFSNSRSEMNVSTLELGDSALYLCASSPLGGGLEQYFGPGTRLTVT.

This clonotype was found once. The gene calls are TRBV5-1 and TRBJ1-4; a weak D match, TRBD1 (5 bases). The CDR3 extends over 13 amino acids. The V end was cut by 0 bases, the J end by 8 bases, with 8 bases between. CDR1 SGHRS and CDR2 YFSETQ come from the germline V gene. The CDR3 DNA is TGCGCCAGCAGCTTGGCCCCAGGGGAAAAACTGTTTTTT. Protein sequence: CASSLAPGEKLFF.

The sample holds many counts of this clonotype. The chain has TRBV4-1 and TRBJ1-1; maybe TRBD1 (5 bases). From germline, CDR1 is MGHRA and CDR2 YSYEKL. V lost 0 bases and J 1 base, leaving 15 bases between the germline ends. The CDR3 totals 17 residues. CDR3 sequence reads: CASSQEGTQPKNTEAFF. CDR3 in DNA: TGCGCCAGCAGCCAAGAGGGGACTCAACCTAAGAACACTGAAGCTTTCTTT.

The chain employs TRBV7-2 and TRBJ2-3, with D perhaps TRBD2 (6 bases). Germline V lookup: CDR1 SGHTA, CDR2 FQGNSA. The length of the CDR3 is 14 residues. Deletions cut 6 bases from V and 1 base from J, with 11 bases between. The DNA of the CDR3 is TGTGCCAGCAGTTGGCGGGGTGGCACAGATACGCAGTATTTT. This codes for CASSWRGGTDTQYF.

The V gene is TRBV10-3, the J gene TRBJ2-3; TRBD2 might be the D (5 bases). Per the germline V gene, CDR1 is ENHRY and CDR2 is SYGVKD. The CDR3 runs to 13 residues. The V end lost 4 bases, the J end lost 4 bases, and 9 bases lay between the germline ends. Here the CDR3 reads CAISVSGSDTQYF. CDR3 nucleotide sequence: TGTGCCATCAGTGTTTCGGGATCAGATACGCAGTATTTT.

The J gene is TRBJ1-4, the V gene TRBV7-6; possible D gene TRBD1, 6 bases. The CDR3 extends over 16 amino acids. The ends were cut back, 4 bases at V and 5 bases at J, with 17 bases in the middle. Germline CDR1 and CDR2: SGHVS and FNYEAQ. The CDR3 here is CASSSYPGHQNEKLFF. Written as DNA, the CDR3 is TGTGCCAGCAGCTCCTACCCGGGACACCAAAATGAAAAACTGTTTTTT.

This clonotype was observed at least ten times. The V and J genes are TRBV9 and TRBJ2-5; D uncertain. Germline V gene data show CDR1 as SGDLS and CDR2 as YYNGEE. This CDR3 region has 14 residues. V lost 0 bases to trimming and J lost 5 bases, with 11 bases between them. Here the CDR3 DNA reads TGTGCCAGCAGCGTAGACGTAGGGTACGAGACCCAGTACTTC. Amino acid sequence: CASSVDVGYETQYF.

There are a few counts of this clonotype. The V call is TRBV20-1, the J call TRBJ2-3; D is possibly TRBD1 (6 bases). CDR1 DFQATT and CDR2 SNEGSKA come from the germline V gene (reference sequence). This CDR3 comprises 10 residues. V lost 6 bases, J lost 8 bases, and 9 bases lay in between. The CDR3 bases are TGCAGTGCCCGAGGGGGTACGCAGTATTTT. Protein sequence: CSARGGTQYF.

Ten or more counts support this clonotype. The gene calls are TRBV2 and TRBJ2-3; D is perhaps TRBD1 (6 bases). V was cut by 6 bases and J by 1 base, with 14 bases left in between. This CDR3 has 15 residues. From germline, CDR1 is SNHLY and CDR2 FYNNEI. CDR3 in amino acids: CASSLGQFGTDTQYF. The CDR3 nucleotides are TGTGCCAGCAGCTTAGGACAGTTCGGCACAGATACGCAGTATTTT.

With respect to this clonotype: The junction does not match germline at one end; this may be a read error. CDR3 sequence (DNA): TGTGCCAGCAGTTTAATCCCCCAGGGGATGGGAGAGCCCCAGTACTTC. This gives the protein CASSLIPQGMGEPQYF. The chain uses TRBV12-3 or TRBV12-4 and TRBJ2-5; possible D gene TRBD1, 6 bases. This CDR3 comprises 16 residues.